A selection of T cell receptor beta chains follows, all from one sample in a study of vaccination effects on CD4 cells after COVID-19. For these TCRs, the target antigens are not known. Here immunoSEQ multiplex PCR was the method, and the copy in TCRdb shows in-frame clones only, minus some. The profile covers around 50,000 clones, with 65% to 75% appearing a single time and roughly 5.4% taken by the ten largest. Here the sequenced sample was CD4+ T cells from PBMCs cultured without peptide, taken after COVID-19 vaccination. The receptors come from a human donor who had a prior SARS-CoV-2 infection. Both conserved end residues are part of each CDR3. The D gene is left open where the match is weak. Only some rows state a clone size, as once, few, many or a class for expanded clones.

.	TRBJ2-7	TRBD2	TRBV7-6	CASSLGPTSGNYEQYF	TGTGCCAGCAGCTTAGGACCGACTAGCGGGAACTACGAGCAGTACTTC
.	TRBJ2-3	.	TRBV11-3	CASSLGALTADTQYF	TGTGCCAGCAGCTTAGGCGCCCTAACGGCAGATACGCAGTATTTT
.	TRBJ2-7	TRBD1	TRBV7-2	CASSIKTGQGLYF	TGTGCCAGCAGCATTAAGACGGGACAGGGTTTGTACTTC
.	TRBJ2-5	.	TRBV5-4	CASSSQGEGTQYF	TGTGCCAGCAGCTCGCAGGGCGAAGGGACCCAGTACTTC
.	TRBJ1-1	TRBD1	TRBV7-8	CASSLGVTGDTEAFF	TGTGCCAGCAGCTTAGGGGTCACAGGGGACACTGAAGCTTTCTTT
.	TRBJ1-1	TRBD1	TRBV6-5	CASSFRTGMVTEAFF	TGTGCCAGCAGTTTTAGGACAGGGATGGTCACTGAAGCTTTCTTT
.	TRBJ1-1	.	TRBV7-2	CASSRDPTGNTEAFF	TGTGCCAGCAGCCGGGACCCAACAGGGAACACTGAAGCTTTCTTT
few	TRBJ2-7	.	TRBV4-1	CASSSRSGQRPYEQYF	TGCGCCAGCAGCTCGAGGTCAGGACAGAGACCCTACGAGCAGTACTTC
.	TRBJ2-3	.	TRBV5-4	CASSTAGDTYTQYF	TGTGCCAGCAGCACGGCTGGGGATACGTATACGCAGTATTTT
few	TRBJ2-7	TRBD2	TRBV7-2	CASSLGERLAGEGEQYF	TGTGCCAGCAGCTTAGGGGAACGACTAGCGGGAGAGGGTGAGCAGTACTTC
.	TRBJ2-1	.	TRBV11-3	CASSPRGWGSYNEQFF	TGTGCCAGCAGCCCCAGAGGGTGGGGTTCCTACAATGAGCAGTTCTTC
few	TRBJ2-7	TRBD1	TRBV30	CAWSRTGREQYF	TGTGCCTGGAGCCGGACAGGGCGAGAGCAGTACTTC
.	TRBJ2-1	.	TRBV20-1	CSASSNEQFF	TGCAGTGCTTCGAGTAATGAGCAGTTCTTC
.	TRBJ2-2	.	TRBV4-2	CASSQERTQAGGELFF	TGTGCCAGCAGCCAAGAACGCACGCAGGCCGGCGGGGAGCTGTTTTTT
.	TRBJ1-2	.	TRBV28	CASMRANYGYTF	TGTGCCAGCATGCGGGCCAACTATGGCTACACCTTC
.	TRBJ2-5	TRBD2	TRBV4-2	CASSQSGRTSGGRETQYF	TGTGCCAGCAGCCAAAGTGGCCGGACTAGCGGGGGGAGGGAGACCCAGTACTTC
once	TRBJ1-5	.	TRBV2	CASSDWGYGNQPQHF	TGTGCCAGCAGTGATTGGGGGTATGGCAATCAGCCCCAGCATTTT
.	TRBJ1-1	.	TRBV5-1	CASSLGVTQESNTEAFF	TGCGCCAGCAGCTTGGGGGTCACTCAGGAGTCTAACACTGAAGCTTTCTTT
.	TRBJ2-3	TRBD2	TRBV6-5	CASSQLAGEEDTQYF	TGTGCCAGCAGTCAACTAGCGGGGGAGGAAGATACGCAGTATTTT
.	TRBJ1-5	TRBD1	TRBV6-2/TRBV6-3	CASSYHTGGTQPQHF	TGTGCCAGCAGTTACCACACAGGGGGCACCCAGCCCCAGCATTTT
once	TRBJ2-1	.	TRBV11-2	CASSKTLVNNEQFF	TGTGCCAGCAGCAAGACACTGGTTAATAATGAGCAGTTCTTC
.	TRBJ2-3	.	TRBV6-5	CASSYSGGQGQYF	TGTGCCAGCAGTTACTCTGGGGGGCAGGGGCAGTATTTT
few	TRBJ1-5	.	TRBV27	CASSPNGIWNQPQHF	TGTGCCAGCAGTCCCAACGGTATTTGGAATCAGCCCCAGCATTTT
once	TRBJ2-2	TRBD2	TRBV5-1	CASTGAPGTSGGGELFF	TGCGCCAGCACCGGGGCCCCCGGGACTAGCGGGGGCGGGGAGCTGTTTTTT
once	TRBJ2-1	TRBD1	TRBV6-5	CASRRDRDYNEQFF	TGTGCCAGCAGGCGGGACAGGGACTACAATGAGCAGTTCTTC
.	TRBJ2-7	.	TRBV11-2	CASSPGASSYEQYF	TGTGCCAGCAGCCCCGGGGCGAGCTCCTACGAGCAGTACTTC
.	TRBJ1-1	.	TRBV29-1	CSVTVHPNTEAFF	TGCAGCGTTACCGTACATCCGAACACTGAAGCTTTCTTT
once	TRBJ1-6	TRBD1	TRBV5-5	CASLQGGQAYNSPLHF	TGTGCCAGCCTTCAGGGGGGACAGGCTTATAATTCACCCCTCCACTTT
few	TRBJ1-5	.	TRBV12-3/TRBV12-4	CASSVRSDQPQHF	TGTGCCAGCAGTGTGAGGTCCGATCAGCCCCAGCATTTT
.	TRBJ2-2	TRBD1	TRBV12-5	CASGLINPGQPLRLTGELFF	TGTGCTAGTGGTTTGATCAATCCGGGACAGCCGTTACGATTAACCGGGGAGCTGTTTTTT
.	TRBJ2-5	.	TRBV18	CASSTGNSQETQYF	TGTGCCAGCTCCACAGGGAATTCTCAAGAGACCCAGTACTTC
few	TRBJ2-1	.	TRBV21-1	CASSRTDIGHNEQFF	TGTGCCAGCAGCAGAACAGACATCGGCCACAATGAGCAGTTCTTC
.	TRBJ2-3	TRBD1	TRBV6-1	CASSEGGTGLDTQYF	TGTGCCAGCAGTGAGGGTGGGACAGGGTTGGATACGCAGTATTTT
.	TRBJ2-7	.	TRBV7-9	CASSRSRSYEQYF	TGTGCCAGCAGTCGATCCCGGTCCTACGAGCAGTACTTC
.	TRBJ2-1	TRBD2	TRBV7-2	CASSPETSLSSYNEQFF	TGTGCCAGCAGCCCGGAGACTAGCTTAAGCTCCTACAATGAGCAGTTCTTC
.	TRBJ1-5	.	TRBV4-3	CASSPNGRDHQPQHF	TGCGCCAGCAGCCCCAATGGCCGGGACCATCAGCCCCAGCATTTT
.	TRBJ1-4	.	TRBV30	CAWSQQLNEKLFF	TGTGCCTGGAGTCAACAGCTAAATGAAAAACTGTTTTTT
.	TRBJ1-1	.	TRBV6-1	CASSEALGFYTEAFF	TGTGCCAGCAGTGAAGCGCTCGGGTTTTACACTGAAGCTTTCTTT
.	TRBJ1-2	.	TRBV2	CATKDPDGWKVNYGYTF	TGTGCCACCAAGGACCCGGACGGGTGGAAGGTTAACTATGGCTACACCTTC
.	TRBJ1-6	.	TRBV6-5	CASIRWTQYSSPLHF	TGTGCCAGCATCCGGTGGACCCAATATAGTTCACCCCTCCACTTT
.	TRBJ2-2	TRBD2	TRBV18	CASSPTPTSGADANTGELFF	TGTGCCAGCTCACCCACTCCGACTAGCGGGGCTGACGCGAACACCGGGGAGCTGTTTTTT
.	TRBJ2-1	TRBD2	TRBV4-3	CASSQDGVGGRSVSEQFF	TGCGCCAGCAGCCAAGATGGGGTCGGGGGGAGGTCGGTGAGCGAGCAGTTCTTC
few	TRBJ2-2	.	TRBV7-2	CASSLWGGANTGELFF	TGTGCCAGCAGCCTCTGGGGGGGCGCGAACACCGGGGAGCTGTTTTTT
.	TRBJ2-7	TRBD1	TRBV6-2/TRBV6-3	CASSYSTNHAGTGFYEQYF	TGTGCCAGCAGTTACTCGACAAATCACGCCGGGACAGGATTCTACGAGCAGTACTTC
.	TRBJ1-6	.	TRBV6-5	CASSSGPYNSPLHF	TGTGCCAGCAGTTCTGGACCCTATAATTCACCCCTCCACTTT
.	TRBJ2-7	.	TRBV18	CASSPLARANEQYF	TGTGCCAGCTCACCACTCGCCAGGGCCAACGAGCAGTACTTC